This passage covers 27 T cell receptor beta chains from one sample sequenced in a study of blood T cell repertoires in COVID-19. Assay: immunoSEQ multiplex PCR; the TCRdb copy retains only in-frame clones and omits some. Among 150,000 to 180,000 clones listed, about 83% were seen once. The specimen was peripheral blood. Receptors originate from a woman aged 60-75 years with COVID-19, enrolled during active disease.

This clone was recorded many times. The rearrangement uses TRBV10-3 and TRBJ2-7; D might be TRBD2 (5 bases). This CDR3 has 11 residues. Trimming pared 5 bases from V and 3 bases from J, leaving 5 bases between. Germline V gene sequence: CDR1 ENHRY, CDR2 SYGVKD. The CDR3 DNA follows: TGTGCCATCAGTAGCGGCTACGAGCAGTACTTC. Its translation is CAISSGYEQYF.

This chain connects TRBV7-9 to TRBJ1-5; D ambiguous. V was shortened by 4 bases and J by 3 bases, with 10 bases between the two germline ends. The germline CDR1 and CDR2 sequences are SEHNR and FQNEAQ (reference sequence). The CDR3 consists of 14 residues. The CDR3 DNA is TGTGCCAGCAGCTCCGACACCGACAATCAGCCCCAGCATTTT. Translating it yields CASSSDTDNQPQHF.

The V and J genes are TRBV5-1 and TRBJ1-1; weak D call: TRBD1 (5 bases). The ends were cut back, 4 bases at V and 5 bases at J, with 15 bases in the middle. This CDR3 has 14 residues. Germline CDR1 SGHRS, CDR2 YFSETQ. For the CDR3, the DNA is TGCGCCAGCAGCCCGCTGGGGGGGAGGACTGAAGCTTTCTTT. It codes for CASSPLGGRTEAFF.

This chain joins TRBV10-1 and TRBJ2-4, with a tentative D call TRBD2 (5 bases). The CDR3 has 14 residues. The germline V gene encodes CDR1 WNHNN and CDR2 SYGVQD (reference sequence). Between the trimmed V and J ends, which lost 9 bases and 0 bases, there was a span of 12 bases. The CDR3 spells CARSRALAKNIQYF. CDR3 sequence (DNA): TGCGCCAGATCGCGGGCTTTAGCCAAAAACATTCAGTACTTC.

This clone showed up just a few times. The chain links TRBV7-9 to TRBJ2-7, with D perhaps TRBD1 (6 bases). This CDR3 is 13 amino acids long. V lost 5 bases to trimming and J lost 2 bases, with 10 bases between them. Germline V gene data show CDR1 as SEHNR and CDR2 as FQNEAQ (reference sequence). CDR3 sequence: CASSLGQPYEQYF. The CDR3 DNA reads TGTGCCAGCAGCCTAGGACAGCCCTACGAGCAGTACTTC. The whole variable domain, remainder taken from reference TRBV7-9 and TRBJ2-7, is DTGVSQNPRHKITKRGQNVTFRCDPISEHNRLYWYRQTLGQGPEFLTYFQNEAQLEKSRLLSDRFSAERPKGSFSTLEIQRTEQGDSAMYLCASSLGQPYEQYFGPGTRLTVT.

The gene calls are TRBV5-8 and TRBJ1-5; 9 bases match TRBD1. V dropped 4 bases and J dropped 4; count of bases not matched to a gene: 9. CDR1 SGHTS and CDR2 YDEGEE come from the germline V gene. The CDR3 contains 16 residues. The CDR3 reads CASSRGQGLWNQPQHF. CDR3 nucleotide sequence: TGTGCCAGCAGCAGAGGACAGGGGTTATGGAATCAGCCCCAGCATTTT. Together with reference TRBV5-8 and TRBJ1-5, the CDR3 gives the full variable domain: EAGVTQSPTHLIKTRGQQATLRCSPISGHTSVYWYQQALGLGLQFLLWYDEGEERNRGNFPPRFSGRQFPNYSSELNVNALELEDSALYLCASSRGQGLWNQPQHFGDGTRLSIL.

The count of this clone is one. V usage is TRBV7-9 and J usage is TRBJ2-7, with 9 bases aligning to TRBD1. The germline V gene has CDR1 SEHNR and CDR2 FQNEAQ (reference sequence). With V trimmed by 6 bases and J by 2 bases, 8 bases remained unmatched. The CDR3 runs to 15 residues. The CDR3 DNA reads TGTGCCAGCAGTTTGTCGGGACAGGGACCCTACGAGCAGTACTTC. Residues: CASSLSGQGPYEQYF.

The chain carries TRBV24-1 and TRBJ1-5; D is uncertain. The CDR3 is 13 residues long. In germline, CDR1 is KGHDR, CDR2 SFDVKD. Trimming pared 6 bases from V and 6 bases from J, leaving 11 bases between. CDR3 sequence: CATSQRGGQPQHF. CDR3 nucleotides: TGTGCCACCAGTCAACGGGGTGGTCAGCCCCAGCATTTT.

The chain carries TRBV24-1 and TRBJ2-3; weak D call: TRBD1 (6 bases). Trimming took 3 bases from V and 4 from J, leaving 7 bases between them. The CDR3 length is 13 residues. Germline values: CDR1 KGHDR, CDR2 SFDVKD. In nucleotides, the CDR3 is TGTGCCACCAGTGATCAGGGGCCAGATACGCAGTATTTT. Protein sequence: CATSDQGPDTQYF.

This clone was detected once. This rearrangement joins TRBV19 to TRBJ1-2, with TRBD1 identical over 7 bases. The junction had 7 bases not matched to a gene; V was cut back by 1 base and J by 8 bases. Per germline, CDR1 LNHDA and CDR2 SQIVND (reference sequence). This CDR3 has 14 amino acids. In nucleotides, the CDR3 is TGTGCCAGTAGTATAGCTACAGGGGTTGGAGGCTACACCTTC. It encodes CASSIATGVGGYTF.

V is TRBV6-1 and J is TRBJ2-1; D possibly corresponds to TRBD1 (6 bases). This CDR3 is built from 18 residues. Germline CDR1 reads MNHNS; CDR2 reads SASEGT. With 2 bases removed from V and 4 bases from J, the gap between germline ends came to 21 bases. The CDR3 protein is CASSESSGNRVLYNEQFF. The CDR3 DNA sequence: TGTGCCAGCAGTGAATCGTCCGGGAACAGGGTGCTATACAATGAGCAGTTCTTC.

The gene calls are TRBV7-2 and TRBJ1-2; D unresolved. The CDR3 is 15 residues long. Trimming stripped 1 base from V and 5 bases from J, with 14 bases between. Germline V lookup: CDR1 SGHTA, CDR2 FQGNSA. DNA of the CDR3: TGTGCCAGCAGCTTAGACCCCGGCAGGCCGTATGGCTACACCTTC. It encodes CASSLDPGRPYGYTF. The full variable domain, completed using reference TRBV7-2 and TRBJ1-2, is GAGVSQSPSNKVTEKGKDVELRCDPISGHTALYWYRQSLGQGLEFLIYFQGNSAPDKSGLPSDRFSAERTGGSVSTLTIQRTQQEDSAVYLCASSLDPGRPYGYTFGSGTRLTVV.

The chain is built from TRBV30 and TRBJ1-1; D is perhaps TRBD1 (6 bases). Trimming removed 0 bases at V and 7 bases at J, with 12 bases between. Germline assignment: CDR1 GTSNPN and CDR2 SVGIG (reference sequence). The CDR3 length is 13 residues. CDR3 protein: CAWSVQGRGEAFF. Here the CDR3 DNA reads TGTGCCTGGAGTGTACAGGGAAGAGGTGAAGCTTTCTTT.

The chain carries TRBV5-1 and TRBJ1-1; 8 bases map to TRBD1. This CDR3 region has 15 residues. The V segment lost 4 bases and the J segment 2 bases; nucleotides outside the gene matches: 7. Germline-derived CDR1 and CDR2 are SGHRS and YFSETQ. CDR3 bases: TGCGCCAGCAGCGTCACAGGGGGTGCCAACACTGAAGCTTTCTTT. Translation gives CASSVTGGANTEAFF.

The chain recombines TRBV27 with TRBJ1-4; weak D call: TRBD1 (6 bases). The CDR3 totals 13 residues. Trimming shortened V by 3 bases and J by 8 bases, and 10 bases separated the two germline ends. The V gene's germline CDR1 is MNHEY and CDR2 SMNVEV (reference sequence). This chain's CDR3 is CASSFQGREKLFF. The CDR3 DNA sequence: TGTGCCAGCAGTTTCCAGGGGCGGGAAAAACTGTTTTTT.

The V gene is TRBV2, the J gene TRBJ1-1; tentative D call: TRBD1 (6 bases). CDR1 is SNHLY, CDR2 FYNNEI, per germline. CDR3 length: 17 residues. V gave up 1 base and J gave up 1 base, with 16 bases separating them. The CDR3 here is CASSEVWGGPENTEAFF. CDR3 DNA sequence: TGTGCCAGCAGTGAAGTGTGGGGGGGGCCCGAGAACACTGAAGCTTTCTTT.

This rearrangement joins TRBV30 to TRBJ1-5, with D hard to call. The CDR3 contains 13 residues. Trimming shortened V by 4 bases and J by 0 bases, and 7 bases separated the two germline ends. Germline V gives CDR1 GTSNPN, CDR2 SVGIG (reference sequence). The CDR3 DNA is TGTGCCTGGACCCGAGTTAGCAATCAGCCCCAGCATTTT. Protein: CAWTRVSNQPQHF. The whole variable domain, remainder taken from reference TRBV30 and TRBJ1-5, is SQTIHQWPATLVQPVGSPLSLECTVEGTSNPNLYWYRQAAGRGLQLLFYSVGIGQISSEVPQNLSASRPQDRQFILSSKKLLLSDSGFYLCAWTRVSNQPQHFGDGTRLSIL.

The CDR3 nucleotides are TGTGCCAGCAGCCAAGACCAGAAAGGGCGGGGGGCGAACACCGGGGAGCTGTTTTTT. This sequence encodes CASSQDQKGRGANTGELFF. The chain combines TRBV3-1 (or the pseudogene TRBV3-2) with TRBJ2-2; 8 nucleotides align to TRBD2. CDR3 length: 19 residues. V lost 0 bases to trimming and J lost 0 bases; unmatched junction nucleotides: 9. Germline CDR1 and CDR2: LGHDT and YNNKEL (reference sequence).

CDR3 DNA sequence: TGCGCCAGCAGCTTCGGGGACAATGAGCAGTTCTTC. Translating it yields CASSFGDNEQFF. The chain employs TRBV5-1 and TRBJ2-1; maybe TRBD2 (5 bases). The CDR3 contains 12 residues. V gave up 2 bases and J gave up 5 bases, with 5 bases separating them. Germline CDR1 reads SGHRS; CDR2 reads YFSETQ.

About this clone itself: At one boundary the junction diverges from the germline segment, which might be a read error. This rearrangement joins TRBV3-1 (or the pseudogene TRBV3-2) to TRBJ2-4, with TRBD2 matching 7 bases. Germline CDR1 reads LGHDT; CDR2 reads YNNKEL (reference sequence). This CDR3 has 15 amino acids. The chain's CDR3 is CASSQDGTSAPIFHF. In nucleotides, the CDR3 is TGTGCCAGCAGCCAAGATGGTACTAGCGCGCCGATCTTCCACTTC.

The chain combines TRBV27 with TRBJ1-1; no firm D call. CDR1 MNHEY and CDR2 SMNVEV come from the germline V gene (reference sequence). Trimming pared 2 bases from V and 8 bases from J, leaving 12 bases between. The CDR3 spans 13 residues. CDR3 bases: TGTGCCAGCAGTTTAAATAGAGCGGTCGAAGCTTTCTTT. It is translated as CASSLNRAVEAFF.

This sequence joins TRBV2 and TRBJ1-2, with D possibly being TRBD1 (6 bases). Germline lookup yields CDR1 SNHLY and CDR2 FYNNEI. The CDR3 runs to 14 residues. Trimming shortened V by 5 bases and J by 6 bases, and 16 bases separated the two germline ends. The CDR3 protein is CASSPRTGPDGYTF. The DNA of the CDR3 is TGTGCCAGCAGTCCCCGTACAGGGCCCGATGGCTACACCTTC.

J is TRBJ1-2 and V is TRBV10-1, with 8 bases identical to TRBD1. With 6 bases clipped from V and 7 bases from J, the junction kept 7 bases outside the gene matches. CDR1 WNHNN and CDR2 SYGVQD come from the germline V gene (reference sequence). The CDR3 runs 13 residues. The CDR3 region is CASSKDRVGGYTF. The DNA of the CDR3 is TGCGCCAGCAGCAAGGACAGGGTTGGTGGCTACACCTTC.

The CDR3 DNA sequence: TGTGCCAGTAAAGGCGACGACAGGGGCTATGGCTACACCTTC. It yields the protein CASKGDDRGYGYTF. The J gene is TRBJ1-2, the V gene TRBV19; 8 nucleotides match TRBD1. The CDR3 runs to 14 residues. Germline values: CDR1 LNHDA, CDR2 SQIVND (reference sequence). J was trimmed by 4 bases and V by 7 bases; bases with no gene match: 8.

The CDR3 region is CASSRGGNTGELFF. CDR3 DNA: TGTGCCAGCAGCCGCGGGGGAAACACCGGGGAGCTGTTTTTT. V and J are TRBV3-1 (or the pseudogene TRBV3-2) and TRBJ2-2; TRBD2 aligns across 7 bases. Germline assignment: CDR1 LGHDT and CDR2 YNNKEL (reference sequence). After removal of 4 bases from V and 2 bases from J, the junction contained 1 base not matched to a gene. The CDR3 length is 14 residues.

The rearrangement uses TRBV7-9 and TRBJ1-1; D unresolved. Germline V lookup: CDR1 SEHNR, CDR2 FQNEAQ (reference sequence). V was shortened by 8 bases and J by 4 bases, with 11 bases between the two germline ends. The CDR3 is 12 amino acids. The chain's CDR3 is CASARTVTEAFF. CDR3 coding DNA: TGTGCCAGCGCGAGAACGGTCACTGAAGCTTTCTTT. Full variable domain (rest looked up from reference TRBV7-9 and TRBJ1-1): DTGVSQNPRHKITKRGQNVTFRCDPISEHNRLYWYRQTLGQGPEFLTYFQNEAQLEKSRLLSDRFSAERPKGSFSTLEIQRTEQGDSAMYLCASARTVTEAFFGQGTRLTVV.

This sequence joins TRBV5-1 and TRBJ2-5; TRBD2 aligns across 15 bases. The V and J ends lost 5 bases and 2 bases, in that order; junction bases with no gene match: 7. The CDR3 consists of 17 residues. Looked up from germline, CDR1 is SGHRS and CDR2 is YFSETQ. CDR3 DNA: TGCGCCAGCAGTTCGGGGACTAGCGGGGGGCAGCAAGAGACCCAGTACTTC. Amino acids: CASSSGTSGGQQETQYF.